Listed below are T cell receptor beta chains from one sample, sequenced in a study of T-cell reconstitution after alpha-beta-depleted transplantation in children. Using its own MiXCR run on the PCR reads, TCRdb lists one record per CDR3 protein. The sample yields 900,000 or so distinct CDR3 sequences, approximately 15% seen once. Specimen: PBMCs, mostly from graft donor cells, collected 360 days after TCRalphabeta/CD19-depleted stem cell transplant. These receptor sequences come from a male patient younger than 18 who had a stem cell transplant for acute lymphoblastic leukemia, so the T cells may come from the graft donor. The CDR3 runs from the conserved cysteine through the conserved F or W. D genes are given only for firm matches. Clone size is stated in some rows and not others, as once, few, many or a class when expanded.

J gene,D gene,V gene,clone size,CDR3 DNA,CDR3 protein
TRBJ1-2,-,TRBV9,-,TGTGCCAGCAGCGGAGGGGACCCACCCTACCTAGCTGACGGTGCTAACTATGGCTACACCTTC,CASSGGDPPYLADGANYGYTF
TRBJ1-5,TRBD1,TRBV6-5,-,TGTGCCAGCCTACGGGACAGGGGTAATCAGCCCCAGCATTTT,CASLRDRGNQPQHF
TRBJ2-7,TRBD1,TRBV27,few,TGTGCCAGCAGTCATTATAACCCCTCGACAGGGGGTTCGTACGAGCAGTACTTC,CASSHYNPSTGGSYEQYF
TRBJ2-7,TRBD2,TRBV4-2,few,TGTGCCAGCAGCCAAGCCCCAGCGGGAGACTACGAGCAGTACTTC,CASSQAPAGDYEQYF
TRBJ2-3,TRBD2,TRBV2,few,TGTGCCAGAGGGACTACCCGCACAGATACGCAGTATTTT,CARGTTRTDTQYF
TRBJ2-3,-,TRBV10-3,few,TGTGCCATCAGTGAGTCGACGGGAACAGGGACCACAGATACGCAGTATTTT,CAISESTGTGTTDTQYF
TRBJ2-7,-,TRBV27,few,TGTGCCAGCAGTCAGAACTGGCTCTACTCCTACGAGCAGTACTTC,CASSQNWLYSYEQYF
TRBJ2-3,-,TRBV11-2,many,TGTGCCAGCAACGATCGGCGAGAGAGAACAGATACGCAGTATTTT,CASNDRRERTDTQYF
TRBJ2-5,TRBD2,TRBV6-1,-,TGTGCCAGCAGTGCCTGGGGGGGGACCCAGTACTTC,CASSAWGGTQYF
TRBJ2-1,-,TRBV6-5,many,TGTGCCAGCACTAGATGGGGTGAGCAGTTCTTC,CASTRWGEQFF
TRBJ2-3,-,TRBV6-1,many,TGTGCCGGGGGAGATACGCAGTATTTT,CAGGDTQYF
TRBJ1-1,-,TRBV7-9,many,TGTGCCAGCAACCCGCCAAGGCCGTTGAACACTGAAGCTTTCTTT,CASNPPRPLNTEAFF
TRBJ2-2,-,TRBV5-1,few,TGCGCCAGCACCCCTTCGGATTCAGACACCGGGGAGCTGTTTTTT,CASTPSDSDTGELFF
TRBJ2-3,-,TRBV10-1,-,TGCGCCAGCAACGCAGGTTCGACCACAGATACGCAGTATTTT,CASNAGSTTDTQYF
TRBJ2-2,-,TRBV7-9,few,TGTGCCAGCAGCTTTAGGGAGAGAACCGGGGAGCTGTTTTTT,CASSFRERTGELFF
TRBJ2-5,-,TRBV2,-,TGTGCCAGCGAAGGTCCCGGGGAGACCCAGTACTTC,CASEGPGETQYF
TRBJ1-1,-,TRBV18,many,TGTGCCAGCTCAATGCAGGAAAAGAACACTGAAGCTTTCTTT,CASSMQEKNTEAFF
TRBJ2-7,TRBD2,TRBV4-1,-,TGCGCCAGCAGCCAAGACGAACTAGCGGGAGGTGGAGGGTACGAGCAGTACTTC,CASSQDELAGGGGYEQYF
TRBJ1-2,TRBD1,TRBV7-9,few,TGTGCCAGCAGCTTAGGGACAGGGAAGGACTATGGCTACACCTTC,CASSLGTGKDYGYTF
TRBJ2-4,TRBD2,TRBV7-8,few,TGTGCCAGCAGCTTATTATCGGCAGGACTAGCGGGAGGGCCTGGAAACATTCAGTACTTC,CASSLLSAGLAGGPGNIQYF
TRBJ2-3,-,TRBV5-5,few,TGTGCCAGCTCAGGCCTAATTACAGATACGCAGTATTTT,CASSGLITDTQYF
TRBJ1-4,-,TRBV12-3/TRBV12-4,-,TGTGCCAGCAGCCAGAGGGGAGGGGTCACAACTAATGAAAAACTGTTTTTT,CASSQRGGVTTNEKLFF
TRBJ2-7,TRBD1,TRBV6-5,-,TGTGCCAGCAGTTGGGGACAGTCACGCTACGAGCAGTACTTC,CASSWGQSRYEQYF
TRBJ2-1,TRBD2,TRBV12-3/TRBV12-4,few,TGTGCCAGCAAAAGGACTAGTGCGGATGAGCAGTTCTTC,CASKRTSADEQFF
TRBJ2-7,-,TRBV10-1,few,TGCGCCAGCAGTGGGGGGTCCACAGGGATCAACTACGAGCAGTACTTC,CASSGGSTGINYEQYF
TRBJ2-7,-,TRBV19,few,TGTGCCAGTAATCTGGACGGACTCTCCTACGAGCAGTACTTC,CASNLDGLSYEQYF
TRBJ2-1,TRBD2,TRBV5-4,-,TGTGCCAGCAGCTTGGGGCTAGGACTAGCGAACAATGAGCAGTTCTTC,CASSLGLGLANNEQFF
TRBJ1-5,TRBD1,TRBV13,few,TGTGCCAGCAGCGCGGGACAGTCGGGCTTTAGCAATCAGCCCCAGCATTTT,CASSAGQSGFSNQPQHF
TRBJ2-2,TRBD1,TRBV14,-,TGTGCCAGCAGCCCGACAGGGGGCGGCGGGGAGCTGTTTTTT,CASSPTGGGGELFF
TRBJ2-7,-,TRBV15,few,TGTGCCACCAGCAGAGATCGGAGCAGCTACGAGCAGTACTTC,CATSRDRSSYEQYF
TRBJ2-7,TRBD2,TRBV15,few,TGTGCCACCAGCAGAGACGCTAGCGGGGACTACGAGCAGTACTTC,CATSRDASGDYEQYF